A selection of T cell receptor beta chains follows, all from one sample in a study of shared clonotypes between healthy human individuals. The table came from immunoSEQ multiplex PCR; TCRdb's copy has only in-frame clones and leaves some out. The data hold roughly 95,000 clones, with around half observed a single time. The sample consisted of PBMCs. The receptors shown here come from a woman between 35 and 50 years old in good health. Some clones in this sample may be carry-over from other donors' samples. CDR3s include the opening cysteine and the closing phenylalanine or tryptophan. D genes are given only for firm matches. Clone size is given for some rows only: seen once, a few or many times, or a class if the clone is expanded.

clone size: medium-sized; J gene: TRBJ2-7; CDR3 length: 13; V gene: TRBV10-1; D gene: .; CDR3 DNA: TGCGCCAGCAGCCCTGGATTCTCCTACGAGCAGTACTTC; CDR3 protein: CASSPGFSYEQYF
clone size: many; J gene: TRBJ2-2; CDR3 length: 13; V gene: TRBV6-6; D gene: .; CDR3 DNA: TGTGCCAGCACTACCACGAACACCGGGGAGCTGTTTTTT; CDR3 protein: CASTTTNTGELFF
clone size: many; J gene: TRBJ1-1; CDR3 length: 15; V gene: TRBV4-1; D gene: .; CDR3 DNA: TGCGCCAGCAGCCAAGGTCTAGCGGGTAAGGGTGAAGCTTTCTTT; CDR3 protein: CASSQGLAGKGEAFF
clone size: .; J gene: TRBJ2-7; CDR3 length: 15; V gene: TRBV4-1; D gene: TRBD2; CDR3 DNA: TGCGCCAGCAGCCAAGATACCAGCGGGGGGTTGGAGCAGTACTTC; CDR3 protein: CASSQDTSGGLEQYF
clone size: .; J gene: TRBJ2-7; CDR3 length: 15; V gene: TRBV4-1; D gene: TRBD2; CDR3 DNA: TGCGCCAGCAGCCAAGAGCCTCTAGCGGGTCGAGAGCAGTACTTC; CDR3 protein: CASSQEPLAGREQYF
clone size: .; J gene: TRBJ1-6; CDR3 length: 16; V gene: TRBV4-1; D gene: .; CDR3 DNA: TGCGCCAGCAGCCAACCCTGGGACAACAGGCATTCACCCCTCCACTTT; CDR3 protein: CASSQPWDNRHSPLHF
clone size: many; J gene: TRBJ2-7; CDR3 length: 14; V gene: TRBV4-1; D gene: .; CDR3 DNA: TGCGCCAGCAGCCTACAGAGGTACTCCTACGAGCAGTACTTC; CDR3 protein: CASSLQRYSYEQYF
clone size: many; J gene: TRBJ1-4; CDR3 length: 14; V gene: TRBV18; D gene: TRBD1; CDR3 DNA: TGTGCCAGCTCACCGGGACAGGGCGATGAAAAACTGTTTTTT; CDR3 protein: CASSPGQGDEKLFF
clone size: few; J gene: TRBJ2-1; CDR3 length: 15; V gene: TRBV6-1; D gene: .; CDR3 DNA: TGTGCCAGCAGTGAAAAAGTAGGTTCCTACAATGAGCAGTTCTTC; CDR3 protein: CASSEKVGSYNEQFF
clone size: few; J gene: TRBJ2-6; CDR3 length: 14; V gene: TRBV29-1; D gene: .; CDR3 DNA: TGCAGCGTTGATGATGGCTCTGGGGCCAACGTCCTGACTTTC; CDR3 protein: CSVDDGSGANVLTF
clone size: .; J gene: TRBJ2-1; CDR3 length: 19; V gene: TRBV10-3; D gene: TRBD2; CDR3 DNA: TGTGCCATCAGTGTCGGTCGACTAGCGGGAGGATTTAACTACAATGAGCAGTTCTTC; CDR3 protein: CAISVGRLAGGFNYNEQFF
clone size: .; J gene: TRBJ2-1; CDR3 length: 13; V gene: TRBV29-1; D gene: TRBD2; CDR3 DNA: TGCAGCTACACGGCGGGAGGGCCAAATGAGCAGTTCTTC; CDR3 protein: CSYTAGGPNEQFF
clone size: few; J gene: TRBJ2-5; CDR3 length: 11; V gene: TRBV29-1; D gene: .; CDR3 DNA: TGCAGCGTTGAAGACCGAACGGCCCAGTACTTC; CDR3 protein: CSVEDRTAQYF
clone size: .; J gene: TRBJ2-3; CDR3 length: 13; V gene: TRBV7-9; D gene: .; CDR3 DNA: TGTGCCAGCAGCTTCCGCTCCTCAGATACGCAGTATTTT; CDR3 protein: CASSFRSSDTQYF
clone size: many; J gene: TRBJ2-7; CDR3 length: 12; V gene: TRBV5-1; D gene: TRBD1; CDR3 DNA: TGCGCCAGCAGCGGACAGGGGAGCGAGCAGTACTTC; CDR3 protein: CASSGQGSEQYF
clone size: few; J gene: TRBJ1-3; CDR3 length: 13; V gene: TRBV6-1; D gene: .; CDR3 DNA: TGTGCCAGCAGGGTTGGTTCTGGAAACACCATATATTTT; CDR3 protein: CASRVGSGNTIYF
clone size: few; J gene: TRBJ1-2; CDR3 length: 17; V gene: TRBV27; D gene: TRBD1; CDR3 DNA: TGTGCCAGCAGTAGACAGGGGGCGATTCTACAGGGCTATGGCTACACCTTC; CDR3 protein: CASSRQGAILQGYGYTF
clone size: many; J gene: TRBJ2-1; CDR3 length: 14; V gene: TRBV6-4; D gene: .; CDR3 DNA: TGTGCCAGCAGTGACGGCGGGGATTACAATGAGCAGTTCTTC; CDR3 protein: CASSDGGDYNEQFF
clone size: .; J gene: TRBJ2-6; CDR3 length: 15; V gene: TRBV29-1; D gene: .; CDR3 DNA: TGCAGCGTTGAAGGGGGTTTCTTTGGGGCCAACGTCCTGACTTTC; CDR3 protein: CSVEGGFFGANVLTF
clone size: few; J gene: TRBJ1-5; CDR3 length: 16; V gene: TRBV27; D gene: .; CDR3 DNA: TGTGCCAGCAGTCCCCGGTGGGGGGAAAACAATCAGCCCCAGCATTTT; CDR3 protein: CASSPRWGENNQPQHF
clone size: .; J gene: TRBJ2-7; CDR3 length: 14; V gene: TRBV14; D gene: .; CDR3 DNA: TGTGCCAGCAGCCAAGACTGGGGGGCGGATGAGCAGTACTTC; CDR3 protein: CASSQDWGADEQYF
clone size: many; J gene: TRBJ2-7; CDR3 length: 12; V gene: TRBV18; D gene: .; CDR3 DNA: TGTGCCAGCTCACCGGACAGCCGGGGGCAGTACTTC; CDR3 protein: CASSPDSRGQYF
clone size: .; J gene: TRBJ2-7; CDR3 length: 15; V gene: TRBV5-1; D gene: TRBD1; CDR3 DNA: TGCGCCAGCAGCCCGGACAGGGAAAGCTCCTACGAGCAGTACTTC; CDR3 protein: CASSPDRESSYEQYF
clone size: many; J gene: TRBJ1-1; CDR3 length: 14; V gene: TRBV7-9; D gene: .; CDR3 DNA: TGTGCCAGCAGCCCTCGAGGGGCTTGGACTGAAGCTTTCTTT; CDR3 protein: CASSPRGAWTEAFF
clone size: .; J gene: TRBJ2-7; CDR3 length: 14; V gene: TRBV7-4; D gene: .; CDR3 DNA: TGTGCCAGCAGTTCACCGACAGGTTCCTACGAGCAGTACTTC; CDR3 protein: CASSSPTGSYEQYF
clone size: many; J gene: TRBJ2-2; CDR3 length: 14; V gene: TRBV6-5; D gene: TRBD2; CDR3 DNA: TGTGCCAGCAGTGCGGGAGAGGTGACCGGGGAGCTGTTTTTT; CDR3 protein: CASSAGEVTGELFF
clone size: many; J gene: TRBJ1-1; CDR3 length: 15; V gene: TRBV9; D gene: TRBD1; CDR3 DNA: TGTGCCAGCAGCGTCAAGACAGGGGGTAACACTGAAGCTTTCTTT; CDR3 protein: CASSVKTGGNTEAFF
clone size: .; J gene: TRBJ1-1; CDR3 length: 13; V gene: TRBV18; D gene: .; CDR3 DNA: TGTGCCAGCTCCGTCGGGGAAAGCACTGAAGCTTTCTTT; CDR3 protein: CASSVGESTEAFF
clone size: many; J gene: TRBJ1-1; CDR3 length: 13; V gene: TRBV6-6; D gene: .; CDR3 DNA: TGTGCCATTCGACAGCCCCAGAACACTGAAGCTTTCTTT; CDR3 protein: CAIRQPQNTEAFF
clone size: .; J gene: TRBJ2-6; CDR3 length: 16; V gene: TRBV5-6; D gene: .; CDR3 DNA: TGTGCCAGCAGCCTCGACAGAGTCTCTGGGGCCAACGTCCTGACTTTC; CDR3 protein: CASSLDRVSGANVLTF
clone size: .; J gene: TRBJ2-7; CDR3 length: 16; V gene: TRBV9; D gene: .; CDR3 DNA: TGTGCCAGCAGCGTATATCCGGGACCAGATCCTAGCGAGCAGTACTTC; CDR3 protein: CASSVYPGPDPSEQYF
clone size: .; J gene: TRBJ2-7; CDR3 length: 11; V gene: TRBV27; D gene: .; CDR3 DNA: TGTGCCAGTACCAGCGGGCACGAGCAGTACTTC; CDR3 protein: CASTSGHEQYF
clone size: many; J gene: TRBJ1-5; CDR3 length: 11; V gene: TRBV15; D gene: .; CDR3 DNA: TGTGCCATCAGGGATCATCAGCCCCAGCATTTT; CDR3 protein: CAIRDHQPQHF
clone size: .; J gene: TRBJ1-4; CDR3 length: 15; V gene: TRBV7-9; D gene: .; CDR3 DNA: TGTGCCAGCAGCCCCTCGTTTCCAACTAATGAAAAACTGTTTTTT; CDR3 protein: CASSPSFPTNEKLFF
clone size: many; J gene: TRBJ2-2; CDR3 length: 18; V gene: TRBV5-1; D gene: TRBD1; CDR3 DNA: TGCGCCAGCAGCGCAAGACAGGGGTGGTTTGATAACATCGGGGAGCTGTTTTTT; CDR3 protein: CASSARQGWFDNIGELFF
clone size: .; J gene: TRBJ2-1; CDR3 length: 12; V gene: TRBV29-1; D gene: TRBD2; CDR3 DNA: TGCAGCGCCCGGGAGGGGGGGAATGAGCAGTTCTTC; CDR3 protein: CSAREGGNEQFF
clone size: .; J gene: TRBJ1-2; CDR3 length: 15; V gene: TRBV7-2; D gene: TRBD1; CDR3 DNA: TGTGCCAGCAGCCGCAGCGGACAGGGCAGCTATGGCTACACCTTC; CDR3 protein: CASSRSGQGSYGYTF
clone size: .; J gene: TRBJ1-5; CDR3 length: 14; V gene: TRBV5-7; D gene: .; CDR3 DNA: TGTGCCAGCAGCTTGGGGCCGGGAGAACAGCCCCAGCATTTT; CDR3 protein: CASSLGPGEQPQHF
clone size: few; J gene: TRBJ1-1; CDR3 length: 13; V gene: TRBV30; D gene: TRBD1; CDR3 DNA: TGTGCCTGGAGTGTACGTACAGGGGTAGTTACTTTCTTT; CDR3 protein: CAWSVRTGVVTFF
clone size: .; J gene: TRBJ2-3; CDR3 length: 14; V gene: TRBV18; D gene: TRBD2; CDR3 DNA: TGTGCCAGCTCACCGGGACTAGCGGGAAATACGCAGTATTTT; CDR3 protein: CASSPGLAGNTQYF
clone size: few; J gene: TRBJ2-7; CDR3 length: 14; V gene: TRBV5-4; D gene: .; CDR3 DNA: TGTGCCAGCAGCTTAGGGGACGGAGCCTACGAGCAGTACTTC; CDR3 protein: CASSLGDGAYEQYF